Below, 5 T cell receptor beta chains from the same sample are listed, as sequenced in a study of blood T cell repertoires in COVID-19. This table comes from immunoSEQ multiplex PCR, and its TCRdb copy is limited to in-frame clones, with some not included. The sample has just over 300,000 clones; over 80% are singletons. The sequencing sample was made of PBMCs or T cells enriched from blood (not recorded which). The receptors derive from a woman aged 18-29 years who had recovered from COVID-19.

The chain employs TRBV6-4 and TRBJ1-1, with D possibly being TRBD1 (5 bases). The V and J ends lost 4 bases and 3 bases respectively, with 12 bases between them. CDR3 size: 14 residues. In germline, CDR1 is MRHNA, CDR2 SNTAGT. The CDR3 nucleotides are TGTGCCAGCAGTGTAAGCGCAGGGTACACTGAAGCTTTCTTT. Encoded protein: CASSVSAGYTEAFF.

This clone was observed once. V usage is TRBV6-6 and J usage is TRBJ2-7; 7 bases are shared with TRBD2. CDR3 length: 16 amino acids. V lost 0 bases, J lost 1 base, and 6 bases stayed unmatched. CDR1 and CDR2 from the germline V gene are MNHNY and SVGAGI (reference sequence). CDR3 nucleotides: TGTGCCAGCAGTTACTCGCAGTTAGCGGGTTCCTACGAGCAGTACTTC. This encodes CASSYSQLAGSYEQYF.

V is TRBV5-1 and J is TRBJ1-1; 11 bases align to TRBD1. Germline trimming cut 7 bases from V and 4 bases from J; bases unmatched to any gene: 6. The CDR3 contains 14 residues. Per germline, CDR1 SGHRS and CDR2 YFSETQ. CDR3 in amino acids: CASSAGTGGTEAFF. The DNA for the CDR3 is TGCGCCAGCTCGGCCGGGACAGGGGGCACTGAAGCTTTCTTT.

The V and J genes are TRBV5-1 and TRBJ2-1, with TRBD2 matching over 14 bases. V lost 7 bases, J lost 8 bases, and 11 bases stayed unmatched. The CDR3 extends over 16 amino acids. Looked up from germline, CDR1 is SGHRS and CDR2 is YFSETQ. The CDR3, as DNA: TGCGCCAGCCGTCTTGCGTCGGGACTAGCGGGAGATGAGCAGTTCTTC. It specifies CASRLASGLAGDEQFF.

This chain links TRBV2 with TRBJ2-7; D is perhaps TRBD1 (6 bases). V was trimmed by 6 bases and J by 5 bases, leaving 26 bases between them. The germline V gene has CDR1 SNHLY and CDR2 FYNNEI. The CDR3 sequence is 17 residues long. This CDR3 reads CASSGTGNTPRFDEQYF. The CDR3 coding sequence is TGTGCCAGCAGCGGAACAGGGAATACCCCAAGATTTGACGAGCAGTACTTC.